The 16 T cell receptor beta chains in this list originate from one sample, sequenced in a study of tumor-infiltrating lymphocytes in primary liver carcinoma (dated by TCRdb to 2017 to 2019). RNA from unsorted whole blood was extracted with TRIzol reagent, and germline DNA was obtained with the DNeasy Blood & Tissue kit. The sample was run on an Illumina HiSeq 2500. A constant-region primer and ProtoScript II reverse transcriptase were used to reverse-transcribe TCRbeta-specific cDNA from roughly 0.55 ug total RNA. TCRbeta libraries were built with three nested multiplex PCR rounds, a slightly modified ARM-PCR procedure. Multiplex TRBV1-TRBV30 forward primers and a Cbeta reverse primer were used in the first two PCR rounds, each of which was run for around 10 cycles. The public sequencing data were trimmed at Q25 with fastp and processed into clonotypes with MiXCR by TCRdb, which kept only in-frame beta chains. Each record represents a unique CDR3 protein, reported with the most common genes and DNA among its rows. The sample records 250,000 to 400,000 distinct CDR3 sequences, 65% of which are singletons. Of the sample, approximately 9% falls within the top ten clones.

Sequencing was done on a sample of peripheral blood. These receptor sequences come from a man in his forties or fifties with primary liver carcinoma and hepatitis B virus infection.

This clonotype was counted ten times or more. V gene TRBV6-6 combines with J gene TRBJ2-7, with 7 bases identical to TRBD1. Per the germline V gene, CDR1 is MNHNY and CDR2 is SVGAGI (reference sequence). CDR3 length: 15 residues. The trim removed 2 bases at V and 6 bases at J, leaving 10 bases unmatched. The CDR3 protein is CASSYPPDRESEQYF. The DNA for the CDR3 is TGTGCCAGCAGTTACCCTCCCGACAGGGAATCCGAGCAGTACTTC.

The V gene is TRBV7-3, the J gene TRBJ2-1; maybe TRBD2 (5 bases). The CDR3 is made up of 15 amino acids. Germline-derived CDR1 and CDR2 are SGHTA and FQGTGA. Trimming took 5 bases from V and 7 from J, leaving 18 bases between them. The CDR3 spells CASSPGIGSGNEQFF. The CDR3 region has the DNA TGTGCCAGCAGCCCAGGCATAGGGAGTGGGAATGAGCAGTTCTTC.

Concerning this clonotype itself: A much larger clone is a single base away; this may be a read error. The chain combines TRBV10-3 with TRBJ1-4; weak D call: TRBD1 (6 bases). CDR3 size: 13 residues. Germline V lookup: CDR1 ENHRY, CDR2 SYGVKD. CDR3 protein: CVISDRSNEKLFF. The CDR3 DNA is TGTGTCATCAGTGACAGGTCTAATGAAAAACTGTTTTTT.

The rearrangement joins TRBV20-1 to TRBJ2-7; 7 bases fit TRBD2. The CDR3 covers 14 residues. Trimming at V came to 6 bases and at J to 0 bases, leaving 8 bases not matched to a gene. Germline CDR1 reads DFQATT; CDR2 reads SNEGSKA (reference sequence). CDR3 loop: CSAHTSEFSYEQYF. In nucleotides, the CDR3 is TGCAGTGCCCACACTAGCGAATTCTCCTACGAGCAGTACTTC.

The table lists this clonotype with a count of one. The chain carries TRBV28 and TRBJ2-3; D is perhaps TRBD2 (5 bases). The CDR3 spans 14 residues. CDR1 and CDR2 (germline): MDHEN, SYDVKM. Trimming pared 7 bases from V and 3 bases from J, leaving 14 bases between. The CDR3 bases are TGTGCCAGCATCACCCAGAGCGGAACAGATACGCAGTATTTT. It specifies CASITQSGTDTQYF.

With regard to this clonotype: A much larger clone sits a single nucleotide away, making a read error possible. J is TRBJ2-5 and V is TRBV11-2, with 10 bases matching TRBD1. Germline lookup yields CDR1 SGHAT and CDR2 FQNNGV. With V trimmed by 5 bases and J by 5 bases, 11 bases remained unmatched. CDR3 length: 16 amino acids. The chain's CDR3 is CASSNWAGQGTETQYF. CDR3 coding DNA: TGTGCCAGCAGCAATTGGGCGGGACAGGGGACTGAGACCCAGTACTTC.

To note about this clonotype: With a much larger clone just one base away, this may be a read error. The chain links TRBV10-3 to TRBJ2-5; D is undetermined. The germline V gene has CDR1 ENHRY and CDR2 SYGVKD. The CDR3 sequence is 13 residues long. V was trimmed by 4 bases and J by 3 bases, leaving 9 bases between them. The CDR3 nucleotides are TGTGCCATCAGTGCAGTCGGAGAAGAGACCCAGTACTTC. Protein sequence: CAISAVGEETQYF.

The sample holds a few counts of this clonotype. The V and J genes are TRBV4-2 and TRBJ2-7, with 7 positions matching TRBD2. Germline V gene sequence: CDR1 LGHNA, CDR2 YNFKEQ. J lost 3 bases, V lost 1 base, and 12 bases had no gene match. The CDR3 is 17 amino acids. The CDR3 reads CASSQGQVGGLNYEQYF. In DNA, the CDR3 is TGTGCCAGCAGCCAAGGGCAGGTGGGAGGGCTTAACTACGAGCAGTACTTC.

This clonotype has a single count. A single base separates this from a much larger clone, so it may be a read error. CDR3: CASSSQALTDMQYF. The CDR3 DNA is TGTGCCAGCAGTTCTCAGGCACTCACAGATATGCAGTATTTT. The genes are TRBV6-2 or TRBV6-3 and TRBJ2-3; D uncertain. This CDR3 has 14 amino acids. CDR1 MNHEY and CDR2 SVGEGT come from the germline V gene.

Note on this clonotype: A much larger clonotype is one base distant, so this may be a read error. This chain connects TRBV10-3 to TRBJ2-7; D remains unclear. Germline V gene lookup returns CDR1 ENHRY and CDR2 SYGVKD. The CDR3 is made up of 13 amino acids. In nucleotides, the CDR3 is TGTGCCATCAGTGAGGGGATGCCCTACGAGCAGTGCTTC. Amino acids: CAISEGMPYEQCF.

With respect to this clonotype: A much larger clone lies a single base off, so this may be a read error. The J gene is TRBJ1-5, the V gene TRBV11-2; TRBD1 is a possible D gene (6 bases). The CDR3 loop spans 15 amino acids. The germline gives CDR1 SGHAT, CDR2 FQNNGV. CDR3 sequence (DNA): TGTGTCAGCAGCTTGACCACAGGGACGGGGCAGCCCCAGCATTTT. This translates into CVSSLTTGTGQPQHF.

This clonotype was detected many times. CDR3 nucleotides: TGTGCCAGCAGTACCTATGGACGGAAAGCTTATGGCTACACCTTC. Translating gives CASSTYGRKAYGYTF. The rearrangement links TRBV6-5 to TRBJ1-2; D is undetermined. This CDR3 has 15 residues. Germline lookup yields CDR1 MNHEY and CDR2 SVGAGI. The germline V and J ends were trimmed by 5 bases and 5 bases, with 18 bases remaining between them.

Ten or more counts support this clonotype. The gene calls are TRBV4-1 and TRBJ1-1; D is unclear. V dropped 2 bases and J dropped 1 base, with 8 bases sitting between them. CDR3 length: 14 amino acids. Germline values: CDR1 MGHRA, CDR2 YSYEKL. The CDR3 loop is CASSQSPGNTEAFF. The CDR3 DNA follows: TGCGCCAGCAGCCAATCCCCGGGGAACACTGAAGCTTTCTTT.

The chain joins TRBV6-5 to TRBJ2-1; the D gene is possibly TRBD1 (8 bases). This CDR3 is built from 12 residues. CDR1 MNHEY and CDR2 SVGAGI come from the germline V gene. With 6 bases removed from V and 13 bases from J, the gap between germline ends came to 16 bases. CDR3: CASRQGGSEQFF. In nucleotides, the CDR3 is TGTGCCAGCAGACAGGGGGGGAGTGAACAGTTCTTC.

The sample holds many counts of this clonotype. The chain employs TRBV30 and TRBJ2-6; D is perhaps TRBD1 or TRBD2 (6 bases each). The CDR3 sequence is 14 residues long. Trimming took off 8 bases at V and 4 bases at J, with 15 bases between the two ends. Germline V gene lookup returns CDR1 GTSNPN and CDR2 SVGIG (reference sequence). The CDR3 spells CARDSGAGANVLTF. The CDR3 coding sequence is TGTGCCCGGGATTCGGGGGCCGGGGCCAACGTCCTGACTTTC.

Note on this clonotype: It may be a read error: a sequence one base away is much more abundant. The gene calls are TRBV12-3 or TRBV12-4 and TRBJ2-1; D is perhaps TRBD1 or TRBD2 (5 bases each). This CDR3 is 16 amino acids long. The CDR3 spells CASRAWDGGSYDEQFF. In nucleotides, the CDR3 is TGTGCCAGCAGAGCATGGGACGGAGGCTCCTACGATGAGCAGTTCTTC.